Listed here is a single TCR beta chain. Its antigen is currently unknown. This sample also contains other DNA sequences that code for the same CDR3. This sample is part of a study of shared clonotypes between healthy human individuals. General study points: Researchers found naive subsets generally carried larger estimated richness than memory subsets. Few donors limited the genetic and exposure-history diversity represented.

The V segment lost 4 bases and the J segment 3 bases; nucleotides outside the gene matches: 7. The CDR3 consists of 15 residues. Per germline, CDR1 SGHNT and CDR2 YYREEE (reference sequence). Assay: immunoSEQ multiplex PCR; the TCRdb copy retains only in-frame clones and omits some. Of around 2.5 million clones in the sample, 93% were seen once. The clonotype originates from a man younger than 30 in good health. Some clones in this sample may be carry-over from other donors' samples. The chain is built from TRBV5-4 and TRBJ2-3, with 8 bases aligning to TRBD2. The sample taken for sequencing was naive CD4+ T cells from PBMCs. The subset is: CD45RA+ positively selected. The CDR3 coding sequence is TGTGCCAGCAGCCTAACGGGAGGGGGAACAGATACGCAGTATTTT. Translation gives CASSLTGGGTDTQYF.